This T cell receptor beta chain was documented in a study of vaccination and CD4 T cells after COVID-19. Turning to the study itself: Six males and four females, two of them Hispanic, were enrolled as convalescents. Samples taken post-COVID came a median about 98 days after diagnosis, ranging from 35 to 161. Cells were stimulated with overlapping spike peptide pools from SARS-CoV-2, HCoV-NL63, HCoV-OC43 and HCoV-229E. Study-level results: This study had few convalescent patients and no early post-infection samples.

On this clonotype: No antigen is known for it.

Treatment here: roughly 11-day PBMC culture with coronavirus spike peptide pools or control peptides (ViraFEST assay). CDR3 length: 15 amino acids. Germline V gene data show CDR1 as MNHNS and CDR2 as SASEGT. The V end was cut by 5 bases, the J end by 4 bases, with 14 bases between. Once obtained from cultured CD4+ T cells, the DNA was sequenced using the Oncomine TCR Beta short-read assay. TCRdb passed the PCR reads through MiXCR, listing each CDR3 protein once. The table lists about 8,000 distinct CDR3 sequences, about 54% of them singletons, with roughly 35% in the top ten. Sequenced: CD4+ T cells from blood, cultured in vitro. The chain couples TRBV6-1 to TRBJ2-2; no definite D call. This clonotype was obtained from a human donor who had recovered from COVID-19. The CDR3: CASSHPSGPTGELFF. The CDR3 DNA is TGTGCCAGCAGTCATCCCAGTGGGCCCACCGGGGAGCTGTTTTTT.